Presented here are 18 T cell receptor beta chains from one specimen sequenced in a study of shared clonotypes between healthy human individuals. TCRdb's copy holds only in-frame clones and misses some; the assay was immunoSEQ multiplex PCR. The repertoire holds under 850,000 clones, with around 93% as singletons. Naive CD8 cells comprised CD45RO-negative, CCR7-positively selected cells, excluding terminally differentiated effector memory CD45RA+ cells. The sequencing sample was made of naive CD8+ T cells sorted from blood. Every receptor here comes from a man younger than 40 in good health.

V gene TRBV11-2 combines with J gene TRBJ2-7; the D gene is possibly TRBD1 (6 bases). Germline CDR1 SGHAT, CDR2 FQNNGV. This CDR3 comprises 16 residues. V was pared by 0 bases and J by 4 bases, with 16 bases between. As DNA, the CDR3 is TGTGCCAGCAGCTTAGAACAGGGTGGGGGTTCGTACGAGCAGTACTTC. It codes for CASSLEQGGGSYEQYF. Based on the CDR3 plus reference TRBV11-2 and TRBJ2-7, the full variable domain is EAGVAQSPRYKIIEKRQSVAFWCNPISGHATLYWYQQILGQGPKLLIQFQNNGVVDDSQLPKDRFSAERLKGVDSTLKIQPAKLEDSAVYLCASSLEQGGGSYEQYFGPGTRLTVT.

This clone showed up just once. The rearrangement uses TRBV27 and TRBJ2-1; D tentatively fits TRBD1 or TRBD2 (7 bases each). The CDR3 covers 18 residues. V was clipped by 1 base and J by 6 bases, with 22 bases between them. CDR1 is MNHEY and CDR2 is SMNVEV in the germline V gene (reference sequence). The chain's CDR3 is CASSLWQGGSGVFNEQFF. DNA of the CDR3: TGTGCCAGCAGTTTATGGCAGGGGGGAAGCGGGGTATTCAATGAGCAGTTCTTC.

The rearrangement uses TRBV28 and TRBJ2-7, with D possibly matching TRBD1 (6 bases). V shed 3 bases and J shed 3 bases, with 9 bases lying between them. Germline loops: CDR1 MDHEN, CDR2 SYDVKM. The CDR3 is 13 residues long. DNA for the CDR3: TGTGCCAGCAGTTTCGGACAGATCTACGAGCAGTACTTC. Protein sequence: CASSFGQIYEQYF.

CDR3: CASKPGQMSYNEQFF. The CDR3 region has the DNA TGTGCCAGTAAACCGGGACAGATGTCCTACAATGAGCAGTTCTTC. The genes are TRBV19 and TRBJ2-1, with TRBD1 matching over 7 bases. The junction had 7 bases not matched to a gene; V was cut back by 7 bases and J by 1 base. CDR1 and CDR2 from the germline V gene are LNHDA and SQIVND (reference sequence). The CDR3 has 15 amino acids. Combining the CDR3 with reference TRBV19 and TRBJ2-1 gives the whole variable domain DGGITQSPKYLFRKEGQNVTLSCEQNLNHDAMYWYRQDPGQGLRLIYYSQIVNDFQKGDIAEGYSVSREKKESFPLTVTSAQKNPTAFYLCASKPGQMSYNEQFFGPGTRLTVL.

The V call is TRBV4-3, the J call TRBJ2-7, with 8 bases lining up with TRBD1. V was clipped by 2 bases and J by 0 bases; unmatched bases: 9. The CDR3 totals 17 residues. Looked up from germline, CDR1 is LGHNA and CDR2 is YSLEER. This chain's CDR3 is CASSQSLSDRASYEQYF. The CDR3 DNA reads TGCGCCAGCAGCCAATCGTTATCGGACAGGGCCTCCTACGAGCAGTACTTC.

J is TRBJ2-1 and V is TRBV5-1; 7 nucleotides match TRBD2. There are 15 residues in the CDR3. Trimming cost V 1 base and J 4 bases; bases outside gene matches: 5. The germline gives CDR1 SGHRS, CDR2 YFSETQ. The CDR3 DNA reads TGCGCCAGCAGCTTGTTAGCGGGTATTTACAATGAGCAGTTCTTC. Its translation is CASSLLAGIYNEQFF.

The V gene is TRBV6-1, the J gene TRBJ2-3; 8 bases line up with TRBD2. The CDR3 is 18 residues long. The germline gives CDR1 MNHNS, CDR2 SASEGT. With 1 base clipped from V and 1 base from J, the junction kept 10 bases outside the gene matches. CDR3 amino acids: CASSEVYGAGAGTDTQYF. The CDR3 coding sequence is TGTGCCAGCAGTGAAGTGTATGGAGCGGGAGCGGGCACAGATACGCAGTATTTT.

The J gene is TRBJ1-5, the V gene TRBV15; possibly TRBD1 for D (5 bases). The CDR3 is made up of 14 amino acids. Germline V CDR1 and CDR2: LNHNV, YYDKDF (reference sequence). Between the trimmed V and J ends, which lost 3 bases and 7 bases, there was a span of 13 bases. In nucleotides, the CDR3 is TGTGCCACCAGCAGCTTGGGGACGGTGCAGCCCCAGCATTTT. Translation: CATSSLGTVQPQHF. Combining the CDR3 with reference TRBV15 and TRBJ1-5 gives the whole variable domain DAMVIQNPRYQVTQFGKPVTLSCSQTLNHNVMYWYQQKSSQAPKLLFHYYDKDFNNEADTPDNFQSRRPNTSFCFLDIRSPGLGDTAMYLCATSSLGTVQPQHFGDGTRLSIL.

The rearrangement joins TRBV4-2 to TRBJ2-7, with D possibly being TRBD1 (5 bases). The germline gives CDR1 LGHNA, CDR2 YNFKEQ. The CDR3 has 14 amino acids. V was trimmed by 3 bases and J by 2 bases, leaving 11 bases between them. For the CDR3, the DNA is TGTGCCAGCAGCCATACAGGAACCCCCTACGAGCAGTACTTC. Its translation: CASSHTGTPYEQYF.

The V call is TRBV25-1, the J call TRBJ2-2; perhaps TRBD2 as D (6 bases). Germline values: CDR1 MGHDK, CDR2 SYGVNS. The CDR3 totals 14 residues. Trimming took off 5 bases at V and 6 bases at J, with 13 bases between the two ends. CDR3 loop: CASSSPGGAGELFF. Here the CDR3 DNA reads TGTGCCAGCAGTTCCCCCGGCGGGGCCGGGGAGCTGTTTTTT.

The chain links TRBV9 to TRBJ1-1; 10 nucleotides line up with TRBD1. Germline CDR1 SGDLS, CDR2 YYNGEE. The CDR3 covers 15 residues. After removal of 10 bases from V and 1 base from J, the junction contained 10 bases not matched to a gene. CDR3: CASTSRDRGNTEAFF. The CDR3, as DNA: TGTGCCTCCACGAGCCGGGACAGGGGGAACACTGAAGCTTTCTTT.

This clone was recorded once. The V call is TRBV7-8, the J call TRBJ2-7; D possibly corresponds to TRBD2 (5 bases). The V and J ends lost 5 bases and 4 bases respectively, with 15 bases between them. The germline CDR1 and CDR2 sequences are SGHVS and FQNEAQ. The CDR3 spans 14 residues. The CDR3 protein is CASSLRGLRYEQYF. The DNA of the CDR3 is TGTGCCAGCAGCCTTAGAGGGTTGAGGTACGAGCAGTACTTC.

This clone was picked up one time. The V gene is TRBV29-1, the J gene TRBJ2-3; tentative D call: TRBD2 (5 bases). Germline V CDR1 and CDR2: SQVTM, ANQGSEA. CDR3 length: 15 residues. Trimming stripped 7 bases from V and 6 bases from J, with 23 bases between. CDR3 DNA sequence: TGCAGCGGGGAGCGATTTGGCGGTGAAGGGGATACGCAGTATTTT. Translating gives CSGERFGGEGDTQYF.

The genes are TRBV11-1 and TRBJ2-5, with 8 bases fitting TRBD1. CDR1 and CDR2 (germline): SGHAT, FQDESV (reference sequence). The CDR3 covers 17 residues. J was trimmed by 6 bases and V by 4 bases; bases with no gene match: 16. CDR3 in amino acids: CASSSQPRTGIKKTQYF. The CDR3 DNA is TGTGCCAGCAGCTCCCAACCTCGGACAGGGATCAAAAAGACCCAGTACTTC.

This clone came up once. The chain carries TRBV2 and TRBJ2-2; TRBD1 matches at 9 bases. This CDR3 has 14 residues. Germline trimming cut 9 bases from V and 1 base from J; bases unmatched to any gene: 3. Germline lookup yields CDR1 SNHLY and CDR2 FYNNEI. CDR3 sequence: CAREGQGNTGELFF. The CDR3 DNA is TGTGCCAGGGAGGGACAGGGGAACACCGGGGAGCTGTTTTTT.

The chain employs TRBV5-6 and TRBJ2-4; 8 nucleotides line up with TRBD2. Trimming took 3 bases from V and 1 from J; bases not matched to a gene: 6. The CDR3 spans 16 residues. CDR1 SGHDT and CDR2 YYEEEE come from the germline V gene. The CDR3 loop reads CASSSGLAEAKNIQYF. The CDR3 region has the DNA TGTGCCAGCAGCTCCGGACTAGCTGAGGCCAAAAACATTCAGTACTTC.

V usage is TRBV9 and J usage is TRBJ2-3; 14 bases agree with TRBD2. The CDR3 spans 18 residues. V was clipped by 3 bases and J by 4 bases; unmatched bases: 10. Germline V gene lookup returns CDR1 SGDLS and CDR2 YYNGEE. CDR3 amino acids: CASSGRGLAGEAPDTQYF. Written as DNA, the CDR3 is TGTGCCAGCAGCGGGAGGGGACTAGCGGGAGAGGCCCCAGATACGCAGTATTTT.

This clone was seen more than once but under ten times. The chain has TRBV27 and TRBJ2-7, with D tentatively TRBD2 (5 bases). Looked up from germline, CDR1 is MNHEY and CDR2 is SMNVEV (reference sequence). Trimming pared 4 bases from V and 6 bases from J, leaving 10 bases between. The CDR3 runs to 12 residues. CDR3: CASSSGIGEQYF. The CDR3 nucleotides read TGTGCCAGCAGTTCGGGAATAGGCGAGCAGTACTTC.